This TCR beta chain comes out of a study of blood T cell repertoires in COVID-19. Whole-study context: The United States, Italy and Spain provided the acute and convalescent COVID-19 samples. The cDNA or gDNA used as material had been derived from T cells, B-cell-depleted T cells, or PBMCs.

CDR1 KGHSH and CDR2 LQKENI come from the germline V gene. This CDR3 spans 16 amino acids. V was pared by 0 bases and J by 0 bases, with 9 bases between. In the original workflow: Reference gene primer amplification in the assay estimated nucleated cell counts. Method: immunoSEQ multiplex PCR; TCRdb's copy keeps in-frame clones and lacks some. Clone size and V and J calls were adopted from that table, with D and trimming inferred from the DNA. The sample records around 100,000 clones, 85% being singletons. This chain connects TRBV18 to TRBJ1-3; the D is unclear. Material for sequencing was peripheral blood. This TCR was sampled from a middle-aged man with active or convalescent COVID-19. DNA of the CDR3: TGTGCCAGCTCACCACCGACGGAGAGCTCTGGAAACACCATATATTTT. Residues: CASSPPTESSGNTIYF.